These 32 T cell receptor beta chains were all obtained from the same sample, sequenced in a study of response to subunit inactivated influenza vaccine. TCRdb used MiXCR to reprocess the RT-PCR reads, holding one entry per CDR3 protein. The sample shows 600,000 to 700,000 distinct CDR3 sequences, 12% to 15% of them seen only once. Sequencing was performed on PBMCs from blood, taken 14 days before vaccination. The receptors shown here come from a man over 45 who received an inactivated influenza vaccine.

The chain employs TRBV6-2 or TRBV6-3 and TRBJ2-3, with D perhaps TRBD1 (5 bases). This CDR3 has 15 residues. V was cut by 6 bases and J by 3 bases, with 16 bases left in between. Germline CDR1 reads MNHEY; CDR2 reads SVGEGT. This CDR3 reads CASRSFRETTDTQYF. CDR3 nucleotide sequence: TGTGCCAGCAGATCCTTCAGGGAAACTACAGATACGCAGTATTTT.

The DNA for the CDR3 is TGTGCCAGCAGCCCCGCGGGCCTTGGAAACACCATATATTTT. Protein sequence: CASSPAGLGNTIYF. The gene calls are TRBV12-3 or TRBV12-4 and TRBJ1-3; D gene unclear. There are 14 residues in the CDR3. Trimming left V 6 bases short and J 3 bases short, with 12 bases between.

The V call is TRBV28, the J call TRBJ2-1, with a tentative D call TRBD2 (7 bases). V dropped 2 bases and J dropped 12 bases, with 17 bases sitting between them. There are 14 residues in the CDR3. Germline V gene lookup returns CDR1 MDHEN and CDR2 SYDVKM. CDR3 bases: TGTGCCAGCAGTTTACGAGGGGGGGCGGTGGGGCAGTTCTTC. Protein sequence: CASSLRGGAVGQFF. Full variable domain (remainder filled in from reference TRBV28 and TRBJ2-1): DVKVTQSSRYLVKRTGEKVFLECVQDMDHENMFWYRQDPGLGLRLIYFSYDVKMKEKGDIPEGYSVSREKKERFSLILESASTNQTSMYLCASSLRGGAVGQFFGPGTRLTVL.

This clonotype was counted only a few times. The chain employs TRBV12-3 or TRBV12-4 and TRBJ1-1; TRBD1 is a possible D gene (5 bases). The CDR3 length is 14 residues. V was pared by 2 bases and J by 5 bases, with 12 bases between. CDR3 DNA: TGTGCCAGCAGTTTAAGGGGAAATCCAACTGAAGCTTTCTTT. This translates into CASSLRGNPTEAFF.

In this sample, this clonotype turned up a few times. The CDR3 reads CASSFRLVTGGGTQYF. The CDR3, as DNA: TGTGCCAGCAGTTTCCGTTTAGTGACGGGAGGCGGTACGCAGTATTTT. J is TRBJ2-3 and V is TRBV27; TRBD2 matches at 7 bases. Looked up from germline, CDR1 is MNHEY and CDR2 is SMNVEV (reference sequence). This CDR3 region has 16 residues. V was pared by 3 bases and J by 8 bases, with 14 bases of the junction left unmatched.

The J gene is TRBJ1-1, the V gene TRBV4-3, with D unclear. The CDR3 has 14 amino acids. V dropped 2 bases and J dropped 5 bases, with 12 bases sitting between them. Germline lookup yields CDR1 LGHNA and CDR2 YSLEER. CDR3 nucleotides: TGCGCCAGCAGCCAAAGTGGCGGGTTGACTGAAGCTTTCTTT. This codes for CASSQSGGLTEAFF.

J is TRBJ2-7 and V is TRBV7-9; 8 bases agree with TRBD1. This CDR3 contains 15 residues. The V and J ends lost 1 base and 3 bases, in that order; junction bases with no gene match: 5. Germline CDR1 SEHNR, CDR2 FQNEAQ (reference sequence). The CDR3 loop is CASSLVTGGFYEQYF. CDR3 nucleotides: TGTGCCAGCAGCTTAGTCACAGGGGGTTTCTACGAGCAGTACTTC.

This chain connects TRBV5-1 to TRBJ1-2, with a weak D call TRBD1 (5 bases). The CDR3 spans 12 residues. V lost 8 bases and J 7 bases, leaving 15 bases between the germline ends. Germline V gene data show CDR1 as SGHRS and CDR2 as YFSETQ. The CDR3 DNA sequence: TGCGCCAGTTCTCAGGGAGCCGGTGGCTACACCTTC. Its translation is CASSQGAGGYTF.

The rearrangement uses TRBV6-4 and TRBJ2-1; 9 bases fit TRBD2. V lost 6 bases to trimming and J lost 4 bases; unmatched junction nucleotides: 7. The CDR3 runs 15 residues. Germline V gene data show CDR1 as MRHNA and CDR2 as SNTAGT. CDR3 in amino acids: CASRLAGARYNEQFF. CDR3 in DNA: TGTGCCAGCAGATTAGCGGGGGCAAGATACAATGAGCAGTTCTTC.

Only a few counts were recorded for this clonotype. CDR3 sequence reads: CASSLPGRDEQYF. CDR3 DNA: TGTGCCAGCAGCTTGCCTGGTAGGGACGAGCAGTACTTC. V is TRBV7-6 and J is TRBJ2-7; D ambiguous. Germline V gene data show CDR1 as SGHVS and CDR2 as FNYEAQ. There are 13 residues in the CDR3. V lost 3 bases and J lost 5, with 11 bases in between. The full variable domain, completed using reference TRBV7-6 and TRBJ2-7, is GAGVSQSPRYKVTKRGQDVALRCDPISGHVSLYWYRQALGQGPEFLTYFNYEAQQDKSGLPNDRFSAERPEGSISTLTIQRTEQRDSAMYRCASSLPGRDEQYFGPGTRLTVT.

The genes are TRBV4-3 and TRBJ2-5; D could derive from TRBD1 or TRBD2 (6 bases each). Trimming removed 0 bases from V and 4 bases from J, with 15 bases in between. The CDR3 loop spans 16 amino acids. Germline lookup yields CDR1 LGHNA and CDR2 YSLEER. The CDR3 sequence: CASSQDTGHGGETQYF. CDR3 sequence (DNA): TGCGCCAGCAGCCAAGATACGGGACACGGGGGAGAGACCCAGTACTTC.

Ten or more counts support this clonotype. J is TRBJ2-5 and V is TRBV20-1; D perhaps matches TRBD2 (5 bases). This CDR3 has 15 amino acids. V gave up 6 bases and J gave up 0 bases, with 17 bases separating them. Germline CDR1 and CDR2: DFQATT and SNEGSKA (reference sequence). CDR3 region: CSAPEPPGNQETQYF. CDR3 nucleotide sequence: TGCAGTGCCCCGGAACCGCCGGGGAACCAAGAGACCCAGTACTTC.

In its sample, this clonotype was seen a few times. The chain's CDR3 is CASSQAGGSGANVLTF. Written as DNA, the CDR3 is TGTGCCAGCAGCCAAGCAGGGGGCTCTGGGGCCAACGTCCTGACTTTC. The genes are TRBV4-2 and TRBJ2-6; TRBD1 aligns across 7 bases. V trimming: 1 base; J trimming: 0 bases; junction bases outside the gene matches: 0. This CDR3 is built from 16 residues. CDR1 LGHNA and CDR2 YNFKEQ come from the germline V gene.

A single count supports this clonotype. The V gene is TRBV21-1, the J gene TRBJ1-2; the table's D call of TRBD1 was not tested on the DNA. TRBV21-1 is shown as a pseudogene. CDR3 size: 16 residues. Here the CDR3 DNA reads TGTGCCAGCAATTATCTCCTACGGGACAGGGGGCTGGGCTACACCTTC. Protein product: CASNYLLRDRGLGYTF.

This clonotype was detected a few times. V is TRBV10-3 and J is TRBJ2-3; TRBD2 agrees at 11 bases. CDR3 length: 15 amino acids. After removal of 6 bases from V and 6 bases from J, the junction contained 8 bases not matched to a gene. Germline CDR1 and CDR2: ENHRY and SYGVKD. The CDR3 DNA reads TGTGCCATCAGCCCACTAGCGGGAGACGTGGATACGCAGTATTTT. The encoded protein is CAISPLAGDVDTQYF.

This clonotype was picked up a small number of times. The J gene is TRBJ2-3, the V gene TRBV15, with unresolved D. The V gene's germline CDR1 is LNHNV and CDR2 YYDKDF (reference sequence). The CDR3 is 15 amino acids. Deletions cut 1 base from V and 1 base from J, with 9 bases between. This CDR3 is CATSRVGSRTDTQYF. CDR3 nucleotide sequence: TGTGCCACCAGCAGAGTGGGCAGTCGCACAGATACGCAGTATTTT.

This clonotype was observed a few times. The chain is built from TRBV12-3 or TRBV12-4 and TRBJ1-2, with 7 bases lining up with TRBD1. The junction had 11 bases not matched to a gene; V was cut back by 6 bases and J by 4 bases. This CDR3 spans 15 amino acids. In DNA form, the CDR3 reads TGTGCCAGCAGCCCCGGACAGGCACAGCTCTATGGCTACACCTTC. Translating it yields CASSPGQAQLYGYTF.

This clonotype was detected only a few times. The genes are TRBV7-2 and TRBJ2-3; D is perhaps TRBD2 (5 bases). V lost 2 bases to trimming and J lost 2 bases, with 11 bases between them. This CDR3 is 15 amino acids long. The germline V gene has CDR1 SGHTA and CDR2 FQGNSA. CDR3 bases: TGTGCCAGCAGCTTAAATACTCTAGCCACAGATACGCAGTATTTT. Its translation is CASSLNTLATDTQYF.

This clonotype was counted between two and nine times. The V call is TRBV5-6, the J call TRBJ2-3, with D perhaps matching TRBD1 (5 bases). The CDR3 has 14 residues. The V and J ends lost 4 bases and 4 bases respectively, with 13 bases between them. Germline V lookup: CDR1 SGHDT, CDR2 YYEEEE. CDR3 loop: CASSLGLSPDTQYF. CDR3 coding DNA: TGTGCCAGCAGCCTGGGGCTCTCCCCAGATACGCAGTATTTT.

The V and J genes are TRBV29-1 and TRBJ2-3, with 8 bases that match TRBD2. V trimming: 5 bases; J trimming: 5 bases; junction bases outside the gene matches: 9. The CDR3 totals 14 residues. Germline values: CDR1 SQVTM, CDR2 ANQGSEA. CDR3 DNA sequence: TGCAGCGTTCAAACGGGAGGGCCCGGAGATACGCAGTATTTT. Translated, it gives CSVQTGGPGDTQYF.

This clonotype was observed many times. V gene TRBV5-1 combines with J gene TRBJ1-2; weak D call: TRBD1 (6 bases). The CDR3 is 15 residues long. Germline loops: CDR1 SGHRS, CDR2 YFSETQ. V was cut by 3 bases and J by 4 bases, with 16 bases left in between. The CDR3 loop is CASSSGGQGTYGYTF. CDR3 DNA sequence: TGCGCCAGCAGCTCGGGCGGGCAGGGGACCTATGGCTACACCTTC.

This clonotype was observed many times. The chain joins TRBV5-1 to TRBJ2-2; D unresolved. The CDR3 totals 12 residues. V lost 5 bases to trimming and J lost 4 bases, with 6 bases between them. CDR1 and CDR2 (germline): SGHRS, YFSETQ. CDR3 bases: TGCGCCAGCAGGGGAAGCACCGGGGAGCTGTTTTTT. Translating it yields CASRGSTGELFF.

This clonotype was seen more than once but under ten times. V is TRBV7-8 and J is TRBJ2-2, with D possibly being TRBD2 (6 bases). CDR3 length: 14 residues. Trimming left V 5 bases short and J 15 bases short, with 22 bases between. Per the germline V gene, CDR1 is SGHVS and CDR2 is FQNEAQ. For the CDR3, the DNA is TGTGCCAGCAGCCCCAACTACGTACGGGGGAGAATGTTTTTT. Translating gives CASSPNYVRGRMFF.

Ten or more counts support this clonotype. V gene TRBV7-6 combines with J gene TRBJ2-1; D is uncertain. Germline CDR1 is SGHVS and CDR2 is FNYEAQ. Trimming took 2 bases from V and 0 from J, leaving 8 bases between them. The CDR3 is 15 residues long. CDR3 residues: CASSLLQSSYNEQFF. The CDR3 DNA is TGTGCCAGCAGCTTACTTCAGAGCTCCTACAATGAGCAGTTCTTC.

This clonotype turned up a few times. CDR3 in amino acids: CATSRETGTGGFFGNQPQHF. The CDR3 nucleotides are TGTGCCACCAGCAGAGAAACCGGGACAGGGGGCTTTTTTGGCAATCAGCCCCAGCATTTT. V is TRBV15 and J is TRBJ1-5; 12 nucleotides line up with TRBD1. The CDR3 has 20 amino acids. J lost 2 bases, V lost 0 bases, and 11 bases had no gene match. Per the germline V gene, CDR1 is LNHNV and CDR2 is YYDKDF (reference sequence).

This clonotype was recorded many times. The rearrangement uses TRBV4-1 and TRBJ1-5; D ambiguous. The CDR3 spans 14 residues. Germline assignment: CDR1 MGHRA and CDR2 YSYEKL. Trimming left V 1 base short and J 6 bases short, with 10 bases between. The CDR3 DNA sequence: TGCGCCAGCAGCCAAGTGAAGGGTCCTCAGCCCCAGCATTTT. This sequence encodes CASSQVKGPQPQHF.

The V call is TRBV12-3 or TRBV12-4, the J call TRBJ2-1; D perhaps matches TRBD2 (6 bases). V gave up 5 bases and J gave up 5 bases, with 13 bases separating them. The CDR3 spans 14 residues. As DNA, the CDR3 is TGTGCCAGCAGTCTCGGGAGCGAGAACAATGAGCAGTTCTTC. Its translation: CASSLGSENNEQFF.

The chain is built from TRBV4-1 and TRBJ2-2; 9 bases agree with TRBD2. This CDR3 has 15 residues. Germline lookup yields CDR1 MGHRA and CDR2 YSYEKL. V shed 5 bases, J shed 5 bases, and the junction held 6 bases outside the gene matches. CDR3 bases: TGCGCCAGCAGCTTTAGCGGGAGAGAAACCGGGGAGCTGTTTTTT. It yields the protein CASSFSGRETGELFF.

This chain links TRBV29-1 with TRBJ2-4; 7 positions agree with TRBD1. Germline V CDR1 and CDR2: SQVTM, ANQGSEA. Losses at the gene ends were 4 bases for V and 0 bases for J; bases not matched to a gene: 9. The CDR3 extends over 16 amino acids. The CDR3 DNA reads TGCAGCGTTGGGGTAGGGCACAGGGGAGCCAAAAACATTCAGTACTTC. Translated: CSVGVGHRGAKNIQYF.

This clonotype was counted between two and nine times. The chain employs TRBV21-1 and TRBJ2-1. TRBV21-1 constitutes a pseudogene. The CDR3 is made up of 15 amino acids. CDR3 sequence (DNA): TGTGCCAACTTACCAGCAATTGGCAGGCACAATGAGCAGTTCTTC. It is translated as CANLPAIGRHNEQFF.

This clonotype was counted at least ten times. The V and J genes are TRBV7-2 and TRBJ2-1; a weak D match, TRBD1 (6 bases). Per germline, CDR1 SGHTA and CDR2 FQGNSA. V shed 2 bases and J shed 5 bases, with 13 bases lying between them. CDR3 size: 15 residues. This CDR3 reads CASSLTGTTNNEQFF. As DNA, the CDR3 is TGTGCCAGCAGCTTAACCGGGACAACAAACAATGAGCAGTTCTTC. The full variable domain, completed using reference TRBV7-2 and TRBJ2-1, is GAGVSQSPSNKVTEKGKDVELRCDPISGHTALYWYRQSLGQGLEFLIYFQGNSAPDKSGLPSDRFSAERTGGSVSTLTIQRTQQEDSAVYLCASSLTGTTNNEQFFGPGTRLTVL.

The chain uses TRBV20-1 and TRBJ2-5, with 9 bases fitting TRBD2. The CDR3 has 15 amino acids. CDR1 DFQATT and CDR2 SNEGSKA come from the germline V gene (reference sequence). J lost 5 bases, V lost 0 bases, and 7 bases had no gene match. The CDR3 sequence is CSARESRGGRETQYF. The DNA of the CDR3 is TGCAGTGCTAGAGAGTCGCGGGGGGGCCGGGAGACCCAGTACTTC.